This is a list of T cell receptor beta chains from one sample in a study of T cell responses to AZD1222 COVID-19 vaccine. Profiling relied on immunoSEQ multiplex PCR, and the TCRdb table lists in-frame clones only, not all of them. This sample carries roughly 130,000 clones, about nine tenths of them seen once, and the ten largest clones take around 1.6%. Sequences were derived from peripheral blood, sampled on day 0 of AZD1222 vaccination. The receptors stem from an adult in good health. Each CDR3 is given with its conserved first and last residue. The order of the fields is J gene, V gene, clone size, D gene, CDR3 DNA, CDR3 protein. D genes are given only for firm matches. Not every row has a clone size; where given, it reads once, few, many or a size class.

TRBJ2-7 | TRBV19 | - | TRBD2 | TGTGCCAGTAGCCCGTCGGGGGGCTACGAGCAGTACTTC | CASSPSGGYEQYF
TRBJ1-6 | TRBV18 | - | - | TGTGCCAGCTCACTTAGGGAAAGGGGTAATTCACCCCTCCACTTT | CASSLRERGNSPLHF
TRBJ1-5 | TRBV6-1 | - | - | TGTGCCAGCAGTGAAAGGGAGACCCAGCCCCAGCATTTT | CASSERETQPQHF
TRBJ1-5 | TRBV2 | - | - | TGTGCCAGCAGTAGTTCAAGGGGGGCGAGGGGTAATAGCAATCAGCCCCAGCATTTT | CASSSSRGARGNSNQPQHF
TRBJ1-3 | TRBV12-3/TRBV12-4 | - | - | TGTGCCAGCAGTTTAGGCACCATATATTTT | CASSLGTIYF
TRBJ2-7 | TRBV18 | - | TRBD2 | TGTGCCAGCTCACCCCCGGGGGGAGGGGAGAGCGAGCAGTACTTC | CASSPPGGGESEQYF
TRBJ1-1 | TRBV30 | once | TRBD1 | TGTGCCTGGAGTAGGGGACAGGGTGAGGGGTGGACTGAAGCTTTCTTT | CAWSRGQGEGWTEAFF
TRBJ1-2 | TRBV29-1 | - | - | TGCAGCGTTGAAGATCCGGGTCAGGGGTACTATGGCTACACCTTC | CSVEDPGQGYYGYTF
TRBJ2-1 | TRBV28 | - | - | TGTGCCAGCAGTTCACTACAGGCCTATGAGCAGTTCTTC | CASSSLQAYEQFF
TRBJ2-7 | TRBV29-1 | once | TRBD1 | TGCAGCGTGTTATGGGACAGGGGGCGCGAGCAGTACTTC | CSVLWDRGREQYF
TRBJ2-7 | TRBV4-1 | - | - | TGCGCCAGCAGCCAAGTTTCCCAGGGGAACGACGAGCAGTACTTC | CASSQVSQGNDEQYF
TRBJ2-7 | TRBV30 | - | - | TGTGCCTGGAGCTCCCCCTACGAGCAGTACTTC | CAWSSPYEQYF
TRBJ2-7 | TRBV5-1 | - | - | TGCGCCAGCAGCGGACTCCCGGGACGGAATCTCTCCTACGAGCAGTACTTC | CASSGLPGRNLSYEQYF
TRBJ1-2 | TRBV29-1 | - | - | TGCAGCGTGGGGGCACGGGACTCCCGTCGTAACTATGGCTACACCTTC | CSVGARDSRRNYGYTF
TRBJ2-5 | TRBV7-9 | once | - | TGTGCCAGCAGCCCCATTGCGGGGACCCAGTACTTC | CASSPIAGTQYF
TRBJ1-2 | TRBV9 | - | - | TGTGCCAGCAGCGTCGACAGTAACTATGGCTACACCTTC | CASSVDSNYGYTF
TRBJ2-1 | TRBV2 | - | TRBD1 | TGTGCCAGCAGCGGGACAGGGAACAATGAGCAGTTCTTC | CASSGTGNNEQFF
TRBJ1-2 | TRBV7-8 | - | - | TGTGCCAGCAGCGACGCTACGGTTCCCGGGGGTGGCTACACCTTC | CASSDATVPGGGYTF
TRBJ2-2 | TRBV5-8 | - | TRBD1 | TGTGCCAGCAGCGAGGGACAGCAGAACACCGGGGAGCTGTTTTTT | CASSEGQQNTGELFF
TRBJ1-1 | TRBV28 | few | TRBD1 | TGTGCCAGCAGTTACAAACCCGGGACAGGGGGAACTGAAGCTTTCTTT | CASSYKPGTGGTEAFF